The clone carrying this T cell receptor (beta chain) was seen ten or more times. This specimen belongs to a study of CD8+CD57+ T cells in acquired aplastic anemia. The germline V gene has CDR1 LNHNV and CDR2 YYDKDF (reference sequence). V dropped 6 bases and J dropped 3 bases, with 9 bases sitting between them. The CDR3 length is 12 residues. TCR beta VDJ and CDR3 profiles were obtained from a genomic DNA template. One entry per CDR3 protein, called by TCRdb with MiXCR from the reads. The table shows approximately 470,000 distinct CDR3 sequences, with roughly a third occurring only once. Individuals selected for sequencing had exhibited CD8+CD57+ cell expansion on flow cytometry.

This TCR was sampled from a human donor with aplastic anemia. The genes are TRBV15 and TRBJ2-7; D call uncertain. The sequenced sample consisted of sorted CD4+, CD8+, or CD8+CD57+ T cells (not recorded which) from PBMCs. The CDR3 nucleotides are TGTGCCACCAGTAAGGATCACTACGAGCAGTACTTC. As protein: CATSKDHYEQYF.